Shown below are 29 T cell receptor beta chains from a single sample sequenced in a study of spatial heterogeneity in lung cancer. One entry per CDR3 protein, called by TCRdb with MiXCR from the 5' RACE reads. The table lists around 63,000 distinct CDR3 sequences, roughly 8% of them singletons. Time point given: sample taken at primary tumor resection. From tumor, nontumor lung or frozen PBMC, whole RNA was taken unsorted for sequencing. The material was PBMCs, obtained at surgery. The receptors stem from a female donor with early-stage non-small cell lung cancer.

The chain links TRBV28 to TRBJ1-2; the D is unclear. The CDR3 has 14 residues. V was pared by 2 bases and J by 4 bases, with 11 bases between. The germline V gene encodes CDR1 MDHEN and CDR2 SYDVKM. CDR3: CASSLGQRVYGYTF. CDR3 sequence (DNA): TGTGCCAGCAGTTTAGGGCAGCGAGTCTATGGCTACACCTTC.

The rearrangement links TRBV28 to TRBJ2-5; perhaps D is TRBD1 or TRBD2 (5 bases each). Germline CDR1 reads MDHEN; CDR2 reads SYDVKM. The V end was cut by 6 bases, the J end by 4 bases, with 12 bases between. CDR3 length: 13 residues. CDR3 nucleotides: TGTGCCAGCAGGCCCGTGGGACGAGAGACCCAGTACTTC. Its translation is CASRPVGRETQYF.

This rearrangement joins TRBV18 to TRBJ2-1; D may be TRBD2 (6 bases). This CDR3 has 13 residues. CDR1 and CDR2 (germline): KGHSH, LQKENI. Trimming cost V 3 bases and J 8 bases, with 11 bases left between them. The CDR3 DNA reads as TGTGCCAGCTCACCCGGGAGAGGGGATGAGCAGTTCTTC. This encodes CASSPGRGDEQFF.

This clonotype was found many times. The genes are TRBV5-1 and TRBJ1-6, with D perhaps matching TRBD1 (6 bases). V was cut by 4 bases and J by 9 bases, with 14 bases left in between. CDR3 length equals 14 residues. Germline CDR1 reads SGHRS; CDR2 reads YFSETQ. In DNA, the CDR3 is TGCGCCAGCAGCGACACAGGGACCGTTTCACCCCTCCACTTT. Its translation: CASSDTGTVSPLHF.

This clonotype was picked up a small number of times. V and J are TRBV5-1 and TRBJ2-6; D ambiguous. V shed 6 bases and J shed 12 bases, with 7 bases lying between them. Germline V gene sequence: CDR1 SGHRS, CDR2 YFSETQ. The CDR3 loop spans 10 amino acids. CDR3 region: CASKGPVLTF. In nucleotides, the CDR3 is TGCGCCAGCAAGGGCCCCGTCCTGACTTTC.

This clonotype was observed many times. For the CDR3, the DNA is TGCGCCAGCAGCCAAGCGGGCGGGGGGAAAACCTACAATGAGCAGTTCTTC. Protein sequence: CASSQAGGGKTYNEQFF. The chain carries TRBV4-1 and TRBJ2-1; TRBD2 aligns across 8 bases. The CDR3 is 17 residues long. The J segment lost 2 bases and the V segment lost 1 base, leaving 7 bases of the junction unmatched. CDR1 and CDR2 (germline): MGHRA, YSYEKL.

This clonotype was recorded a few times. V is TRBV7-6 and J is TRBJ1-4, with D tentatively TRBD1 (5 bases). Germline CDR1 SGHVS, CDR2 FNYEAQ. Between the trimmed V and J ends, which lost 5 bases and 2 bases, there was a span of 12 bases. The CDR3 contains 15 residues. In DNA form, the CDR3 reads TGTGCCAGCAGCCCGCCCGGGGGTACTAATGAAAAACTGTTTTTT. It is translated as CASSPPGGTNEKLFF.

The genes are TRBV6-6 and TRBJ1-5; 9 bases align to TRBD1. The CDR3 has 14 amino acids. The trim removed 7 bases at V and 7 bases at J, leaving 8 bases unmatched. CDR1 is MNHNY, CDR2 SVGAGI, per germline (reference sequence). DNA for the CDR3: TGTGCCAGCAAACCCACAGGGGGCGGACAGCCCCAGCATTTT. Protein sequence: CASKPTGGGQPQHF.

This clonotype was seen repeatedly, ten times or more. The CDR3 loop reads CSARVRDRGYGANVLTF. In DNA form, the CDR3 reads TGCAGTGCTAGAGTACGGGACAGGGGATATGGGGCCAACGTCCTGACTTTC. The rearrangement links TRBV20-1 to TRBJ2-6; 10 bases map to TRBD1. The CDR3 consists of 17 residues. Germline CDR1 and CDR2: DFQATT and SNEGSKA (reference sequence). J lost 3 bases, V lost 1 base, and 6 bases had no gene match.

This chain connects TRBV20-1 to TRBJ2-3; either TRBD1 or TRBD2 may supply D (5 bases each). V was clipped by 5 bases and J by 2 bases, with 11 bases between them. Germline values: CDR1 DFQATT, CDR2 SNEGSKA (reference sequence). The CDR3 totals 13 residues. This chain's CDR3 is CSARDGYTDTQYF. CDR3 DNA sequence: TGCAGTGCTCGGGACGGCTACACAGATACGCAGTATTTT.

This clonotype was found many times. V is TRBV19 and J is TRBJ2-1, with 10 nucleotides matching TRBD2. Losses at the gene ends were 7 bases for V and 0 bases for J; bases not matched to a gene: 6. The germline V gene encodes CDR1 LNHDA and CDR2 SQIVND (reference sequence). The CDR3 consists of 16 residues. This CDR3 reads CASTRASGSSYNEQFF. The CDR3 coding sequence is TGTGCCAGTACGCGGGCTAGCGGGAGCTCCTACAATGAGCAGTTCTTC. The complete variable domain, with remaining parts taken from reference TRBV19 and TRBJ2-1, reads DGGITQSPKYLFRKEGQNVTLSCEQNLNHDAMYWYRQDPGQGLRLIYYSQIVNDFQKGDIAEGYSVSREKKESFPLTVTSAQKNPTAFYLCASTRASGSSYNEQFFGPGTRLTVL.

This clonotype was seen more than once but under ten times. The V call is TRBV20-1, the J call TRBJ1-1; 12 nucleotides agree with TRBD1. CDR1 is DFQATT, CDR2 SNEGSKA, per germline (reference sequence). The CDR3 consists of 15 residues. CDR3: CRGDRGRSGTTEAFF. The CDR3 DNA follows: TGCAGGGGGGACAGGGGGCGATCGGGAACAACTGAAGCTTTCTTT.

This clonotype was seen a handful of times. The chain is built from TRBV4-1 and TRBJ1-1; D is undetermined. This CDR3 is built from 14 residues. Germline loops: CDR1 MGHRA, CDR2 YSYEKL. Trimming shortened V by 0 bases and J by 1 base, and 6 bases separated the two germline ends. CDR3 DNA: TGCGCCAGCAGCCAAGAACCGAGGAACACTGAAGCTTTCTTT. Its translation is CASSQEPRNTEAFF.

At least ten counts were recorded for this clonotype. This rearrangement joins TRBV19 to TRBJ2-6; D not certain. The CDR3 contains 15 residues. Germline values: CDR1 LNHDA, CDR2 SQIVND (reference sequence). Trimming shortened V by 3 bases and J by 1 base, and 7 bases separated the two germline ends. This chain's CDR3 is CASSIQFSGANVLTF. CDR3 DNA sequence: TGTGCCAGTAGTATTCAATTTTCTGGGGCCAACGTCCTGACTTTC.

This clonotype has a handful of counts. V and J are TRBV20-1 and TRBJ2-3, with 11 bases that match TRBD2. The CDR3 has 14 residues. Germline CDR1 is DFQATT and CDR2 is SNEGSKA (reference sequence). Trimming at V came to 5 bases and at J to 1 base, leaving 2 bases not matched to a gene. This CDR3 is CSADSGRGTDTQYF. DNA for the CDR3: TGCAGTGCTGATAGCGGGAGGGGCACAGATACGCAGTATTTT.

This clonotype has ten or more counts. This chain uses TRBV12-3 or TRBV12-4 with TRBJ1-1; D gene unclear. V lost 5 bases, J lost 4 bases, and 5 bases lay in between. The CDR3 contains 11 residues. CDR3 in amino acids: CASSRGTEAFF. The DNA of the CDR3 is TGTGCCAGCAGTCGGGGCACTGAAGCTTTCTTT.

The V gene is TRBV10-3, the J gene TRBJ2-2, with 10 bases that match TRBD1. Germline assignment: CDR1 ENHRY and CDR2 SYGVKD. Losses at the gene ends were 5 bases for V and 5 bases for J; bases not matched to a gene: 2. This CDR3 has 14 amino acids. For the CDR3, the DNA is TGTGCCATCAGTCCGGGACAGGGGACCGGGGAGCTGTTTTTT. This translates into CAISPGQGTGELFF.

This chain links TRBV5-5 with TRBJ2-1; TRBD2 agrees at 14 bases. Germline trimming cut 1 base from V and 1 base from J; bases unmatched to any gene: 4. CDR1 and CDR2 (germline): SGHKS, YYEKEE (reference sequence). The CDR3 covers 18 residues. CDR3 sequence: CASSLRLAGGVSYNEQFF. The CDR3 DNA reads TGTGCCAGCAGCTTGCGACTAGCGGGAGGGGTATCCTACAATGAGCAGTTCTTC.

In this sample, this clonotype turned up many times. J is TRBJ2-2 and V is TRBV2, with D perhaps being TRBD1 or TRBD2 (5 bases each). The CDR3 totals 15 residues. Trimming took 5 bases from V and 0 from J, leaving 10 bases between them. In germline, CDR1 is SNHLY, CDR2 FYNNEI. CDR3 bases: TGTGCCAGCAGTCTAGGGACCCCGAACACCGGGGAGCTGTTTTTT. Encoded protein: CASSLGTPNTGELFF.

V usage is TRBV30 and J usage is TRBJ1-1, with unresolved D. Trimming stripped 0 bases from V and 7 bases from J, with 9 bases between. Per germline, CDR1 GTSNPN and CDR2 SVGIG (reference sequence). This CDR3 comprises 12 residues. The CDR3 sequence is CAWSVGEYEAFF. The CDR3 coding sequence is TGTGCCTGGAGTGTTGGGGAATATGAAGCTTTCTTT.

This clonotype appeared many times. This chain connects TRBV11-1 to TRBJ1-5; 7 nucleotides align to TRBD1. V shed 5 bases and J 3 bases; nucleotides not matched to a gene: 4. This CDR3 has 14 residues. Germline loops: CDR1 SGHAT, CDR2 FQDESV (reference sequence). This CDR3 is CASSPGTDNQPQHF. The CDR3 DNA reads as TGTGCCAGCAGCCCCGGGACAGACAATCAGCCCCAGCATTTT.

This clonotype was seen many times. The rearrangement joins TRBV27 to TRBJ2-7; TRBD2 aligns across 10 bases. The CDR3 is made up of 15 amino acids. Germline loops: CDR1 MNHEY, CDR2 SMNVEV (reference sequence). After removal of 5 bases from V and 2 bases from J, the junction contained 6 bases not matched to a gene. The CDR3 here is CASSVSGRGPYEQYF. The CDR3 region has the DNA TGTGCCAGCAGTGTGAGCGGGAGGGGTCCCTACGAGCAGTACTTC.

This clonotype was found many times. The V call is TRBV5-4, the J call TRBJ1-1, with D unclear. The CDR3 sequence is 16 residues long. CDR1 is SGHNT, CDR2 YYREEE, per germline (reference sequence). Trimming took off 0 bases at V and 0 bases at J, with 12 bases between the two ends. The CDR3 nucleotides read TGTGCCAGCAGCTTGGGATCCCTGGGAGTGAACACTGAAGCTTTCTTT. Translating gives CASSLGSLGVNTEAFF.

This clonotype came up a few times. The genes are TRBV12-3 or TRBV12-4 and TRBJ2-7, with TRBD1 matching 7 bases. V trimming: 0 bases; J trimming: 3 bases; junction bases outside the gene matches: 2. This CDR3 comprises 14 residues. CDR3 sequence reads: CASSLAPGGYEQYF. The CDR3 bases are TGTGCCAGCAGTTTAGCGCCAGGGGGCTACGAGCAGTACTTC.

A few counts support this clonotype. This chain joins TRBV6-6 and TRBJ1-2; D is unresolved. The CDR3 length is 15 residues. Trimming left V 2 bases short and J 4 bases short, with 14 bases between. The germline CDR1 and CDR2 sequences are MNHNY and SVGAGI (reference sequence). In DNA, the CDR3 is TGTGCCAGCAGTTACGAGGTGACGGATTTCTATGGCTACACCTTC. This sequence encodes CASSYEVTDFYGYTF.

A few counts support this clonotype. The CDR3 DNA is TGTGCCAGCAGTTACCAGGGGGGGGCAGGGGTCCCTAACTATGGCTACACCTTC. This gives the protein CASSYQGGAGVPNYGYTF. This chain links TRBV6-5 with TRBJ1-2; 7 bases match TRBD1. This CDR3 is built from 18 residues. J lost 0 bases, V lost 2 bases, and 12 bases had no gene match. Germline values: CDR1 MNHEY, CDR2 SVGAGI.

This clonotype was recorded a few times. This rearrangement joins TRBV5-1 to TRBJ2-5; D ambiguous. V was shortened by 5 bases and J by 3 bases, with 20 bases between the two germline ends. Germline loops: CDR1 SGHRS, CDR2 YFSETQ. This CDR3 comprises 16 residues. The CDR3, as DNA: TGCGCCAGCAGGCTCGTTATTGCAGGTTTGGAAGAGACCCAGTACTTC. It codes for CASRLVIAGLEETQYF. The variable domain in full, completed from reference TRBV5-1 and TRBJ2-5, reads KAGVTQTPRYLIKTRGQQVTLSCSPISGHRSVSWYQQTPGQGLQFLFEYFSETQRNKGNFPGRFSGRQFSNSRSEMNVSTLELGDSALYLCASRLVIAGLEETQYFGPGTRLLVL.

This clonotype showed up many times. This chain uses TRBV12-5 with TRBJ2-1; 8 nucleotides agree with TRBD1. Per germline, CDR1 LGHNT and CDR2 FRNRAP. This CDR3 is built from 16 residues. V lost 2 bases, J lost 8 bases, and 11 bases stayed unmatched. DNA for the CDR3: TGTGCTAGTGGTTTGACAGGCCCAGGGGGCCAGGATGAGCAGTTCTTC. Translation gives CASGLTGPGGQDEQFF.

This clonotype was observed many times. CDR3: CASSPGDRAVAFF. CDR3 bases: TGTGCCAGCAGTCCAGGAGACAGGGCTGTAGCTTTCTTT. The chain recombines TRBV25-1 with TRBJ1-1, with 7 bases fitting TRBD1. The J segment lost 10 bases and the V segment lost 5 bases, leaving 10 bases of the junction unmatched. The CDR3 runs to 13 residues. Germline values: CDR1 MGHDK, CDR2 SYGVNS. The variable domain in full, with the rest retrieved from reference TRBV25-1 and TRBJ1-1, is EADIYQTPRYLVIGTGKKITLECSQTMGHDKMYWYQQDPGMELHLIHYSYGVNSTEKGDLSSESTVSRIRTEHFPLTLESARPSHTSQYLCASSPGDRAVAFFGQGTRLTVV.